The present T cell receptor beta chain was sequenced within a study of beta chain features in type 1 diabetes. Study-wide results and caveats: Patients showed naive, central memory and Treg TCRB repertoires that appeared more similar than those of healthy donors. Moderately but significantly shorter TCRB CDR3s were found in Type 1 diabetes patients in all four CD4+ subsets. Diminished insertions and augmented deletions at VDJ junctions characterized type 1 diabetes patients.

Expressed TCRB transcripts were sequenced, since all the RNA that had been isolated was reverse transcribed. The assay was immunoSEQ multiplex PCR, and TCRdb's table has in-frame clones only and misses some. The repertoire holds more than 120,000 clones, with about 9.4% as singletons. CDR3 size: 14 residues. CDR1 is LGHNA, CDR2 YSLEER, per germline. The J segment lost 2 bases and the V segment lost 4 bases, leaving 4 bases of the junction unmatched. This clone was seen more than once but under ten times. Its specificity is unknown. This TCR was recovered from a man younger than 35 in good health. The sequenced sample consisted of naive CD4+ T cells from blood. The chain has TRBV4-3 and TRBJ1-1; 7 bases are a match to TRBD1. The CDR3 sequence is CASSRDRLNTEAFF. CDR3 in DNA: TGCGCCAGCAGCCGGGACAGACTCAACACTGAAGCTTTCTTT.